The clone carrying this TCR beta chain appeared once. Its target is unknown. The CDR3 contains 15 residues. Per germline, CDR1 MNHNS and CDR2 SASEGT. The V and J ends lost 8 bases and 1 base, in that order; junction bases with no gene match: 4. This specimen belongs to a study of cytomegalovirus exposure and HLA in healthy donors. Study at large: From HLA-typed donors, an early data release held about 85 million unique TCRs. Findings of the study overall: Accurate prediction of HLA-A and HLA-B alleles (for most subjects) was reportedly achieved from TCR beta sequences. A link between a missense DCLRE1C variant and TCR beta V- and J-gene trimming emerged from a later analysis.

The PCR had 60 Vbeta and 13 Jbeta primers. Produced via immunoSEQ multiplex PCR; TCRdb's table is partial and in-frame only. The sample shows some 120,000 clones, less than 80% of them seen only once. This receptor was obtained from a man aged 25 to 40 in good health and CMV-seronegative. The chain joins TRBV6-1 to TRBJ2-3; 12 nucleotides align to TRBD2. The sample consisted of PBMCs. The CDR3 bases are TGTGCCAGCCTTAGACTAGCGGGGGGCACAGATACGCAGTATTTT. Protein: CASLRLAGGTDTQYF.